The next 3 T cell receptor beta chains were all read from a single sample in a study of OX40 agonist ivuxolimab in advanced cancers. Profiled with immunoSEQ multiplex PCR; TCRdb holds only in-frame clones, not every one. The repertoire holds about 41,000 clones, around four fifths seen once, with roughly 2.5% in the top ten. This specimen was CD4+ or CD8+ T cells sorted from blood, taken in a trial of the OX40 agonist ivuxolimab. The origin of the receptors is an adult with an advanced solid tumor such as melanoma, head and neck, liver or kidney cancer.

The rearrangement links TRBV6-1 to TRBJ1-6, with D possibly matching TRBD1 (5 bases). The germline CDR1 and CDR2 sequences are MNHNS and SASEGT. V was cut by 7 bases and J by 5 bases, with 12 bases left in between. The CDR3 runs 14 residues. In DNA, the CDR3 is TGTGCCAGCACCATGACAGCTAATAATTCACCCCTCCACTTT. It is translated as CASTMTANNSPLHF.

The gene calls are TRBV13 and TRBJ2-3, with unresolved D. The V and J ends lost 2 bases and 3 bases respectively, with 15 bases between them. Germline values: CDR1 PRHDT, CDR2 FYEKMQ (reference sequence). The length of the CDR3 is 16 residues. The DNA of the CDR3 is TGTGCCAGCAGCTTAATTACACCATTGAAGACAGATACGCAGTATTTT. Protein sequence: CASSLITPLKTDTQYF.

The CDR3 nucleotides are TGTGCCAGCAGCTTAGGCACCGGGGAGCTGTTTTTT. This gives the protein CASSLGTGELFF. V is TRBV7-3 and J is TRBJ2-2; no clear D gene. The CDR3 runs to 12 residues. V was clipped by 2 bases and J by 4 bases, with 2 bases between them. Germline CDR1 SGHTA, CDR2 FQGTGA.